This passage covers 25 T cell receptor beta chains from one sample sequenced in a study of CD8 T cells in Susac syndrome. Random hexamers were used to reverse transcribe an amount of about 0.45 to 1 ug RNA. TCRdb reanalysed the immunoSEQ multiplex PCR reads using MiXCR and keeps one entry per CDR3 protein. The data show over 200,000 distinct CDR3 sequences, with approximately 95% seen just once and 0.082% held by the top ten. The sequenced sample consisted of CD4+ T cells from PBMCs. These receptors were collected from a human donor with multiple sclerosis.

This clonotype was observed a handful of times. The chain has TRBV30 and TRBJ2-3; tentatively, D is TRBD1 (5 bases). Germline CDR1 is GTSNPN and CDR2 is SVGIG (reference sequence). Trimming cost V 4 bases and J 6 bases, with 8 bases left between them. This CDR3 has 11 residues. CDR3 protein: CAWTGADTQYF. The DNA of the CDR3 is TGTGCCTGGACTGGGGCTGATACGCAGTATTTT.

This CDR3 is CASSIQGGDTQYF. The CDR3 DNA follows: TGTGCCAGCAGCATTCAGGGGGGAGATACGCAGTATTTT. The chain combines TRBV3-1 with TRBJ2-3, with TRBD1 as a possible D gene (7 bases). This CDR3 is 13 amino acids long. CDR1 LGHDT and CDR2 YNNKEL come from the germline V gene (reference sequence). Trimming stripped 5 bases from V and 5 bases from J, with 11 bases between.

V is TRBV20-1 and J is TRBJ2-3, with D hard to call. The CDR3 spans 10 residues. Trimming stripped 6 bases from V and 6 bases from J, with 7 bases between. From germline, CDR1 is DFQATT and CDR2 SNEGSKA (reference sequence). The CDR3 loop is CSAFKDTQYF. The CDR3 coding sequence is TGCAGTGCCTTCAAGGATACGCAGTATTTT.

As DNA, the CDR3 is TGTGCCAGCAGCAGACGGGACAGGGGAGGTAGCACAGATACGCAGTATTTT. Protein sequence: CASSRRDRGGSTDTQYF. The chain links TRBV7-8 to TRBJ2-3; TRBD1 matches at 10 bases. Per the germline V gene, CDR1 is SGHVS and CDR2 is FQNEAQ. V lost 5 bases, J lost 0 bases, and 8 bases stayed unmatched. The CDR3 totals 17 residues. Looking up the rest from reference TRBV7-8 and TRBJ2-3 gives the full variable domain: GAGVSQSPRYKVAKRGQDVALRCDPISGHVSLFWYQQALGQGPEFLTYFQNEAQLDKSGLPSDRFFAERPEGSVSTLKIQRTQQEDSAVYLCASSRRDRGGSTDTQYFGPGTRLTVL.

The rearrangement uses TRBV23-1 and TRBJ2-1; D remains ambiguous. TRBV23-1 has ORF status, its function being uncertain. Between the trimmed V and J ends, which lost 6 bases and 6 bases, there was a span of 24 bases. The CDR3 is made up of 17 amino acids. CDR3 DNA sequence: TGCGCCAGCAGCCCCTCGAGCGCAGCTGTTTCGGGCAATGAGCAGTTCTTC. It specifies CASSPSSAAVSGNEQFF.

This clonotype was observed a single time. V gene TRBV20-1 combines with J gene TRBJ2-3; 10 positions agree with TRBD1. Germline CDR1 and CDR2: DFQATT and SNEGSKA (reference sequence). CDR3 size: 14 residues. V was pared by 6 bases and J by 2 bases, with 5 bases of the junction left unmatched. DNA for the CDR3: TGCAGTGCCGAGGGACAGGGGTACACAGATACGCAGTATTTT. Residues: CSAEGQGYTDTQYF.

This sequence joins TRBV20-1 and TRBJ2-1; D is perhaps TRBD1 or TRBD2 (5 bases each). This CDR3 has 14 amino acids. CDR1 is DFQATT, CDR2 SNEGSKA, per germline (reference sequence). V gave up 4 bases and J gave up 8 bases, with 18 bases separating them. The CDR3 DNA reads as TGCAGTGCTATCCGGGACCGTTATTACTATGAGCAGTTCTTC. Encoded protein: CSAIRDRYYYEQFF.

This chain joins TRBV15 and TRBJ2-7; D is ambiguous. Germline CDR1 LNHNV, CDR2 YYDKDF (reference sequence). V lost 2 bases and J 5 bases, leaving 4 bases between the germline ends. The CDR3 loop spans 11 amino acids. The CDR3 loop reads CATSRYNEQYF. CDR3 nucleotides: TGTGCCACCAGCAGATATAACGAGCAGTACTTC.

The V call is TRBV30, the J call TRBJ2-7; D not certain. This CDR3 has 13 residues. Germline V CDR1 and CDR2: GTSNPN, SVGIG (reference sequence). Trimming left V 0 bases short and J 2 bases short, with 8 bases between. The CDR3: CAWSVRATYEQYF. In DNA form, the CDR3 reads TGTGCCTGGAGTGTAAGGGCTACCTACGAGCAGTACTTC.

Here the CDR3 reads CASSQGQAQYEQYF. The CDR3 region has the DNA TGTGCCAGCAGCCAAGGACAGGCGCAGTACGAGCAGTACTTC. V usage is TRBV6-1 and J usage is TRBJ2-7, with TRBD1 matching 7 bases. V dropped 6 bases and J dropped 4; count of bases not matched to a gene: 9. Germline CDR1 MNHNS, CDR2 SASEGT. This CDR3 is 14 amino acids long.

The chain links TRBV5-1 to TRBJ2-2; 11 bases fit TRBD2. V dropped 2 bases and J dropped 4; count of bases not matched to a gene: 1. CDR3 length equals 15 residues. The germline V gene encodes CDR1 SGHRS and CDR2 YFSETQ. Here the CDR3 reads CASSFTSGGTGELFF. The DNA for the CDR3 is TGCGCCAGCAGCTTCACTAGCGGGGGCACCGGGGAGCTGTTTTTT.

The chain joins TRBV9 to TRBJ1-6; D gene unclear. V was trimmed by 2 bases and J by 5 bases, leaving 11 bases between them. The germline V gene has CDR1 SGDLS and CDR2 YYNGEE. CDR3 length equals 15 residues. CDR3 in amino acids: CASSVGTINNSPLHF. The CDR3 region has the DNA TGTGCCAGCAGCGTTGGCACAATTAATAATTCACCCCTCCACTTT.

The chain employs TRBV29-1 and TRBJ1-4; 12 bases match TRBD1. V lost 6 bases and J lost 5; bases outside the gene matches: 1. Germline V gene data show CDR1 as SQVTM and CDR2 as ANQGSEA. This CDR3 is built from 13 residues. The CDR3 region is CSVGQGANEKLFF. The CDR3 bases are TGCAGCGTGGGACAGGGGGCGAATGAAAAACTGTTTTTT.

The CDR3 DNA sequence: TGCAGCGTTCGGGGGGCCGGATCTGGAAACACCATATATTTT. Protein product: CSVRGAGSGNTIYF. The chain employs TRBV29-1 and TRBJ1-3; D might be TRBD1 (6 bases). The CDR3 runs to 14 residues. The germline V gene encodes CDR1 SQVTM and CDR2 ANQGSEA. V dropped 5 bases and J dropped 1 base, with 12 bases sitting between them.

The CDR3 coding sequence is TGTGCCAGCAGTTTTGTCCCGCCGCAATTTACGCAGTATTTT. Its translation: CASSFVPPQFTQYF. The chain is built from TRBV12-3 or TRBV12-4 and TRBJ2-3; D is ambiguous. The CDR3 loop spans 14 amino acids. Trimming removed 3 bases at V and 8 bases at J, with 15 bases between.

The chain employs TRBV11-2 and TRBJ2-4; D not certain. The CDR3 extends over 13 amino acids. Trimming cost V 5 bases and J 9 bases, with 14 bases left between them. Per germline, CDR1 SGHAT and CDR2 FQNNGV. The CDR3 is CASSRETLGIQYF. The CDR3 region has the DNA TGTGCCAGCAGCCGCGAGACCCTGGGCATTCAGTACTTC.

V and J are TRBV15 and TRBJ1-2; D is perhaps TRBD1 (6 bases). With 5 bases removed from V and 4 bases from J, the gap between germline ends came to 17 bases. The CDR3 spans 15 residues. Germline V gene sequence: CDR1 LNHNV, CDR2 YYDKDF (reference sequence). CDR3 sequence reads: CATSPRGSRVYGYTF. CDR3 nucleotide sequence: TGTGCCACCAGCCCCAGGGGCTCTCGAGTCTATGGCTACACCTTC.

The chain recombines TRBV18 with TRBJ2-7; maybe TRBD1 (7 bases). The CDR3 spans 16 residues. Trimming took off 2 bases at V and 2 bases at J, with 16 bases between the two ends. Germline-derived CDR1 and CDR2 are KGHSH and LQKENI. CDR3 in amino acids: CASSPVAEGATYEQYF. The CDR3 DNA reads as TGTGCCAGCTCACCAGTCGCGGAGGGGGCCACCTACGAGCAGTACTTC.

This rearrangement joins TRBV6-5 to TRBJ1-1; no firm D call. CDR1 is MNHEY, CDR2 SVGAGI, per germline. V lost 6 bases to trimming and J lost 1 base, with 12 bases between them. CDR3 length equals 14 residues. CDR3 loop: CASSFSVPNTEAFF. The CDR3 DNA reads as TGTGCCAGCAGCTTCTCCGTTCCGAACACTGAAGCTTTCTTT.

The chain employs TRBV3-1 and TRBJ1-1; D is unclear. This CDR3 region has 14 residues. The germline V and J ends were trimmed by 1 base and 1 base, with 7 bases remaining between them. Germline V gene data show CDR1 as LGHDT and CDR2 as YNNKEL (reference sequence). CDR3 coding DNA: TGTGCCAGCAGCCAAGGCTTACGGAACACTGAAGCTTTCTTT. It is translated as CASSQGLRNTEAFF.

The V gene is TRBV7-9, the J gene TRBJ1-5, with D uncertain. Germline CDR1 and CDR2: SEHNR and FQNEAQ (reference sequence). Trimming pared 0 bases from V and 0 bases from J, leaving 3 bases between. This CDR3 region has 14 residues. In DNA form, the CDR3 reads TGTGCCAGCAGCTTAGCCAATAGCAATCAGCCCCAGCATTTT. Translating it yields CASSLANSNQPQHF.

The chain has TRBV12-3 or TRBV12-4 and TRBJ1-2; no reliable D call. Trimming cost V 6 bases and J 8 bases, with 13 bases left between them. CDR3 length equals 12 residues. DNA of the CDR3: TGTGCCAGCAGCCTCCTCACGCCGGGCTACACCTTC. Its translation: CASSLLTPGYTF.

The CDR3 loop is CASSEGTWGEQFF. The CDR3 DNA is TGTGCCAGCAGTGAAGGGACTTGGGGTGAGCAGTTCTTC. This sequence joins TRBV2 and TRBJ2-1, with D perhaps matching TRBD2 (5 bases). Germline V lookup: CDR1 SNHLY, CDR2 FYNNEI. V gave up 1 base and J gave up 9 bases, with 10 bases separating them. The CDR3 consists of 13 residues.

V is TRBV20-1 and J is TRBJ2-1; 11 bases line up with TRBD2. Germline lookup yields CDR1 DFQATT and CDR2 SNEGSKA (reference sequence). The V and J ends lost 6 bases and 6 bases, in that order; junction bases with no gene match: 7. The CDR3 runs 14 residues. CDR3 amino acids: CSAGTSGRGNEQFF. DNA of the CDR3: TGCAGTGCAGGCACTAGCGGGAGAGGCAATGAGCAGTTCTTC.

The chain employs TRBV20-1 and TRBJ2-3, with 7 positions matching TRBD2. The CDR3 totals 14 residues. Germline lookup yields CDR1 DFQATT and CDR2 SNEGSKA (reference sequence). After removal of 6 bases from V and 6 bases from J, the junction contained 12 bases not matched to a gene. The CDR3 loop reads CSAKSAGVVDTQYF. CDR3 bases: TGCAGTGCAAAGTCGGCGGGGGTTGTGGATACGCAGTATTTT.